This T cell receptor beta chain was observed in a study of T-cell memory formation after mild COVID-19. The V and J ends lost 2 bases and 6 bases, in that order; junction bases with no gene match: 4. The germline V gene has CDR1 DFQATT and CDR2 SNEGSKA (reference sequence). CDR3 length: 13 amino acids. Employing constant-segment primers, 5'RACE generated TCR alpha and TCR beta cDNA libraries bearing sample barcodes and UMIs. In TCRdb, the 5' RACE reads were re-called with MiXCR into one record per CDR3 protein. The sample contains 350,000 or so distinct CDR3 sequences, roughly 20% of which appear only once.

The sequenced sample consisted of PBMCs or a T cell subset sorted from them (not recorded which). The TCR comes from an adult woman who had mild COVID-19 (a few samples of this study predate the infection). Cell type and time point are not known. V gene TRBV20-1 combines with J gene TRBJ2-7; 10 nucleotides line up with TRBD2. The CDR3 loop is CSARLAGELEQYF. CDR3 sequence (DNA): TGCAGTGCTAGACTAGCGGGAGAGCTCGAGCAGTACTTC.